This T cell receptor (beta chain) was obtained from a study of blood T cells in healthy people across ages. General observations from the study: A strong correlation was seen between TCR beta diversity and naive T cell percentage. For the donors, CMV status was unknown and possibly confounded expanded clonotype changes.

Only a few counts were recorded for this clonotype. The antigen is not known. Then a second PCR, running about 6 to 12 cycles, was carried out with a sample-barcoded 5' primer and a J-beta primer mix. Via MiXCR, TCRdb re-called the 5' RACE reads, giving one row per CDR3 protein. The data contain more than 800,000 distinct CDR3 sequences, around 43% of them seen just once; the ten biggest clones take up around 18%. This CDR3 comprises 13 residues. The V end lost 1 base, the J end lost 1 base, and 5 bases lay between the germline ends. The germline gives CDR1 SGDLS, CDR2 YYNGEE. The chain carries TRBV9 and TRBJ1-2; unclear D gene. The TCR was taken from an older woman in good health. Sequencing was performed on blood. The CDR3 region has the DNA TGTGCCAGCAGCGTAAACGATAACTATGGCTACACCTTC. Translated: CASSVNDNYGYTF.